This T cell receptor beta chain emerged from a study of shared clonotypes between healthy human individuals. This clone was recorded once. Its antigen remains unknown. The naive CD8 population came from CD45RO-negative cells selected for CCR7, without terminally differentiated effector memory CD45RA+ cells. Germline CDR1 reads MNHNS; CDR2 reads SASEGT. CDR3 length: 14 amino acids. V lost 0 bases and J 7 bases, leaving 7 bases between the germline ends. Assay: immunoSEQ multiplex PCR; the TCRdb copy retains only in-frame clones and omits some. The sample consists of approximately 1.9 million clones, around 95% of them appearing once. The study, taken as a whole, reports: In general, naive subsets displayed greater estimated richness than memory subsets did. Deeper or shallower sequencing was expected to change how clonotypes are shared among donors. Shared across several donors were around 5% of the naive CD4 clonotypes.

The sample taken for sequencing was naive CD8+ T cells from PBMCs. This sequence joins TRBV6-1 and TRBJ1-6; D is undetermined. This receptor was identified in a man younger than 30 in good health. Some clones in this sample may be carry-over from other donors' samples. The CDR3 loop is CASSEAPRNSPLHF. The CDR3 DNA is TGTGCCAGCAGTGAAGCGCCCAGGAATTCACCCCTCCACTTT.